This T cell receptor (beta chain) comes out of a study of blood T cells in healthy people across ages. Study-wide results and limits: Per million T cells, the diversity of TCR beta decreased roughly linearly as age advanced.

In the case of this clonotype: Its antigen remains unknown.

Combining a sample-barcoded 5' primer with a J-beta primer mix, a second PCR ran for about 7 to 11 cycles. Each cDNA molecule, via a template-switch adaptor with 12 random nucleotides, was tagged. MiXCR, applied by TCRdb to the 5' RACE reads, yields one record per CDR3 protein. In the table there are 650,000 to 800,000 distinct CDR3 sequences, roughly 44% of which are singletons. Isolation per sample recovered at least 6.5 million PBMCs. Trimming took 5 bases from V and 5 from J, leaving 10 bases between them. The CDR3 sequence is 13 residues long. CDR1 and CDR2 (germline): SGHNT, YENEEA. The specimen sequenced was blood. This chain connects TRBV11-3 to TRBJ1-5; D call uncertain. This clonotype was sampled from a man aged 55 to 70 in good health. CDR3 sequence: CASSTDLHQPQHF. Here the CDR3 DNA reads TGTGCCAGCAGCACGGACTTGCATCAGCCCCAGCATTTT.